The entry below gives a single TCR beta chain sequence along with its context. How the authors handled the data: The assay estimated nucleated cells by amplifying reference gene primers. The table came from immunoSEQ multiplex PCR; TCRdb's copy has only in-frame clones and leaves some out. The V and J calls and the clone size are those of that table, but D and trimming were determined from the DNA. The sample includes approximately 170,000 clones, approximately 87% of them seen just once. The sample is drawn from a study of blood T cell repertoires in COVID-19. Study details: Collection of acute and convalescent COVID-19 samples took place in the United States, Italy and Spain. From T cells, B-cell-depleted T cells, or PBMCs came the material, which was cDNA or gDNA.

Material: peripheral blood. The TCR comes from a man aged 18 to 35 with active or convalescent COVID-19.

CDR3 bases: TGTGCCAGCAGCCTCTCTAGCGGGCAGTACAATGAGCAGTTCTTC. Translation: CASSLSSGQYNEQFF. The chain links TRBV9 to TRBJ2-1; 8 nucleotides match TRBD2. Trimming took 4 bases from V and 4 from J; bases not matched to a gene: 7. The CDR3 totals 15 residues. Germline CDR1 is SGDLS and CDR2 is YYNGEE. Filled out from reference TRBV9 and TRBJ2-1, the complete variable domain reads DSGVTQTPKHLITATGQRVTLRCSPRSGDLSVYWYQQSLDQGLQFLIQYYNGEERAKGNILERFSAQQFPDLHSELNLSSLELGDSALYFCASSLSSGQYNEQFFGPGTRLTVL.